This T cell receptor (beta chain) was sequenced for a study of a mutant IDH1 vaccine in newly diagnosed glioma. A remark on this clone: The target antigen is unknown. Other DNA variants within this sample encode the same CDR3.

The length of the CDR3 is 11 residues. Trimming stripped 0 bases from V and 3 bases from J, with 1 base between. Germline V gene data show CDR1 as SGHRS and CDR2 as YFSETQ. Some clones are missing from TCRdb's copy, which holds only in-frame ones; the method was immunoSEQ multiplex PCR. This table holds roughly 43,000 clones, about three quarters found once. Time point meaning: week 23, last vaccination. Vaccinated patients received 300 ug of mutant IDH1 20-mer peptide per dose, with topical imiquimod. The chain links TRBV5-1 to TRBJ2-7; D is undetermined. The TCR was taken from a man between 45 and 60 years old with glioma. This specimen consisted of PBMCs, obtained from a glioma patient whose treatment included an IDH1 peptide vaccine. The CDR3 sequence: CASSLGYEQYF. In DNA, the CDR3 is TGCGCCAGCAGCTTGGGCTACGAGCAGTACTTC.